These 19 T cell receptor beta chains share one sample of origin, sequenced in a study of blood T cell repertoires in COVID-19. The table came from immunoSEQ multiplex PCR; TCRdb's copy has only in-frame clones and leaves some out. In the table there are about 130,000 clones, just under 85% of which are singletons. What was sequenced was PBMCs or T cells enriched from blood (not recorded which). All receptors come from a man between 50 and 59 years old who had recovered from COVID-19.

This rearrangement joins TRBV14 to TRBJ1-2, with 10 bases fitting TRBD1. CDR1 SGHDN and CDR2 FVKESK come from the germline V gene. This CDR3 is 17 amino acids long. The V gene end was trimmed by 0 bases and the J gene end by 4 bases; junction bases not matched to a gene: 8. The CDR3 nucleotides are TGTGCCAGCAGCCAAGAGTATCGGACAGGGGGAGGCTATGGCTACACCTTC. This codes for CASSQEYRTGGGYGYTF.

For the CDR3, the DNA is TGTGCCAGCAGCCACTTTGACGGGCAGGGTTTGACTGAAGCTTTCTTT. Amino acid sequence: CASSHFDGQGLTEAFF. V usage is TRBV3-1 (or the pseudogene TRBV3-2) and J usage is TRBJ1-1; a weak D match, TRBD1 (5 bases). The CDR3 covers 16 residues. CDR1 is LGHDT and CDR2 is YNNKEL in the germline V gene (reference sequence). V shed 3 bases and J shed 5 bases, with 19 bases lying between them.

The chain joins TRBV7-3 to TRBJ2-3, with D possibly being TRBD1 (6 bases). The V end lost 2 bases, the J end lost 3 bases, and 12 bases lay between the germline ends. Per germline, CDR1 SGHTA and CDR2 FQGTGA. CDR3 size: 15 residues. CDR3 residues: CASSLGARGTDTQYF. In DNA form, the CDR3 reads TGTGCCAGCAGCTTAGGGGCCAGGGGAACAGATACGCAGTATTTT.

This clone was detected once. Here the CDR3 DNA reads TGTGCCAGCAGCTTAGGGCTAGCGGGGCCCTACAATGAGCAGTTCTTC. As protein: CASSLGLAGPYNEQFF. V usage is TRBV11-2 and J usage is TRBJ2-1; 9 nucleotides match TRBD2. Looked up from germline, CDR1 is SGHAT and CDR2 is FQNNGV. Losses at the gene ends were 1 base for V and 2 bases for J; bases not matched to a gene: 3. The CDR3 is 16 amino acids.

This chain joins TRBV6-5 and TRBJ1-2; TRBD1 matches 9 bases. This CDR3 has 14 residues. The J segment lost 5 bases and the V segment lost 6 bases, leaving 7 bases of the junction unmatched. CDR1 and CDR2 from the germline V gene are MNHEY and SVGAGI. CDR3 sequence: CASSLGQGAYGYTF. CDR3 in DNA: TGTGCCAGCAGCCTGGGACAGGGAGCGTATGGCTACACCTTC.

Written as DNA, the CDR3 is TGCGCCAGCAGCTTGGAGGGAGCGGGCGCTTACTACGAGCAGTACTTC. This gives the protein CASSLEGAGAYYEQYF. The V call is TRBV5-1, the J call TRBJ2-7, with D perhaps TRBD2 (6 bases). The germline V gene encodes CDR1 SGHRS and CDR2 YFSETQ. The V gene lost 0 bases and the J gene lost 3 bases, with 16 bases spanning the gap. This CDR3 comprises 16 residues.

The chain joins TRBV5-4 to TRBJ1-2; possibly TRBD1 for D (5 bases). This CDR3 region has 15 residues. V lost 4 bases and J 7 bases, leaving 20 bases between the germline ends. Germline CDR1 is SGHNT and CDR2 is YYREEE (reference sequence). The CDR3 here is CASSTQTGVGGGYTF. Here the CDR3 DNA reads TGTGCCAGCAGCACCCAAACGGGGGTAGGCGGTGGCTACACCTTC.

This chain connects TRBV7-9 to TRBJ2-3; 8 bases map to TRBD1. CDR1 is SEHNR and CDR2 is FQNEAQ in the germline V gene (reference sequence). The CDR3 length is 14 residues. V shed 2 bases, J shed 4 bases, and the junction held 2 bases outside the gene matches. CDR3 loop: CASSLLQGADTQYF. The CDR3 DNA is TGTGCCAGCAGCTTACTACAGGGGGCAGATACGCAGTATTTT.

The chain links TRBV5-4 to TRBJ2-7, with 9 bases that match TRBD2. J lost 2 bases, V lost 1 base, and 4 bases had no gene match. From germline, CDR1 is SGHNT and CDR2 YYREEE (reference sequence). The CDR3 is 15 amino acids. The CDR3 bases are TGTGCCAGCAGCTTGCGGTCTAGCGGGGCCTACGAGCAGTACTTC. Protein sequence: CASSLRSSGAYEQYF.

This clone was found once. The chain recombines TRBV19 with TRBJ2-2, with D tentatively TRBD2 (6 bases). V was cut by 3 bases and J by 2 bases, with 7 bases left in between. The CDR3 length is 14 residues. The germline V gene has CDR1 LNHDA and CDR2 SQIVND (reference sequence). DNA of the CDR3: TGTGCCAGTAGTATGGACTATAACACCGGGGAGCTGTTTTTT. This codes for CASSMDYNTGELFF.

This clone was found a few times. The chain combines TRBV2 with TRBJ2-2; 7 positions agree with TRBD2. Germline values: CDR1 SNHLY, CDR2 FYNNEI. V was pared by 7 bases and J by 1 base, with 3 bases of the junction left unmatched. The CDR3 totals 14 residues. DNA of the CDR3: TGTGCCAGCATAACTAGCGAGAACACCGGGGAGCTGTTTTTT. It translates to CASITSENTGELFF.

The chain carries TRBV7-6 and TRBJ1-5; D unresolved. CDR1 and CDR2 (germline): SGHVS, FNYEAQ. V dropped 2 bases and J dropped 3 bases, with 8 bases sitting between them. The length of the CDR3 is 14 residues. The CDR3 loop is CASSLYINNQPQHF. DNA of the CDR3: TGTGCCAGCAGCTTATACATCAACAATCAGCCCCAGCATTTT.

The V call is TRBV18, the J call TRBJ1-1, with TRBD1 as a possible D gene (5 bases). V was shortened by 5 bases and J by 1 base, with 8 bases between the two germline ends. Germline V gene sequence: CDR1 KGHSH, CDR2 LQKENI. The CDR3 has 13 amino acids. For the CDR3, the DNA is TGTGCCAGCTCATTCGGACAGAACACTGAAGCTTTCTTT. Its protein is CASSFGQNTEAFF.

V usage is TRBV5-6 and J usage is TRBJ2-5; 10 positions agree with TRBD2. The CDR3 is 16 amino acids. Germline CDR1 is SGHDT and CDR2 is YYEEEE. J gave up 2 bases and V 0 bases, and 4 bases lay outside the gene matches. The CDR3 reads CASSLAVAGGQETQYF. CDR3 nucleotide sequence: TGTGCCAGCAGCTTGGCGGTAGCGGGGGGACAAGAGACCCAGTACTTC.

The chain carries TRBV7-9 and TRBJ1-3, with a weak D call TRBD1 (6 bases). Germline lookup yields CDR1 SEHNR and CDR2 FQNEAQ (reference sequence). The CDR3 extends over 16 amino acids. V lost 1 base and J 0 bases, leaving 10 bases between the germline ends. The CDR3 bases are TGTGCCAGCAGCTTAGTGGGGGCAGTCTCTGGAAACACCATATATTTT. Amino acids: CASSLVGAVSGNTIYF. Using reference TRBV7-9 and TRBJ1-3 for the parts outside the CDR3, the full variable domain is DTGVSQNPRHKITKRGQNVTFRCDPISEHNRLYWYRQTLGQGPEFLTYFQNEAQLEKSRLLSDRFSAERPKGSFSTLEIQRTEQGDSAMYLCASSLVGAVSGNTIYFGEGSWLTVV.

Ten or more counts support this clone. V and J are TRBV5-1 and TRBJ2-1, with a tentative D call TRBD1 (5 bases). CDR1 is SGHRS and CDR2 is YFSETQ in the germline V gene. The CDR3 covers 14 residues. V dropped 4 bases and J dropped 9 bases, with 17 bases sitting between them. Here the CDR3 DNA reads TGCGCCAGCAGCACCGACACTCGACAGACTGAGCAGTTCTTC. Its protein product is CASSTDTRQTEQFF.

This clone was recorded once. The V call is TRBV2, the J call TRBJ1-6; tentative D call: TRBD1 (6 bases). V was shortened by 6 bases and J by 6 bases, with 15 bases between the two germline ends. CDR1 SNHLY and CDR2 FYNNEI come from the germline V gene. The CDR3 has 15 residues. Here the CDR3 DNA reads TGTGCCAGCAGGGAACGGACAGCTACTAATTCACCCCTCCACTTT. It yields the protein CASRERTATNSPLHF.

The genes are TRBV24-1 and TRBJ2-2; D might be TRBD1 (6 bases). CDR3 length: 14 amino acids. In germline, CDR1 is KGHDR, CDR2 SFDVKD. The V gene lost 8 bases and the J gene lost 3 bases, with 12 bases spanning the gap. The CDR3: CATKDSGDTGELFF. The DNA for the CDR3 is TGTGCCACCAAGGACAGTGGGGACACCGGGGAGCTGTTTTTT.

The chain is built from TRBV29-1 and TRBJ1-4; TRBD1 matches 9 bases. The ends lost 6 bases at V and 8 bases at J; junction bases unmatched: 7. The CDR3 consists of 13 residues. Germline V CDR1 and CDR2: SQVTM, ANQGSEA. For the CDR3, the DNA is TGCAGCGTAGTTACAGGGGGCAACGAAAAACTGTTTTTT. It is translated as CSVVTGGNEKLFF.